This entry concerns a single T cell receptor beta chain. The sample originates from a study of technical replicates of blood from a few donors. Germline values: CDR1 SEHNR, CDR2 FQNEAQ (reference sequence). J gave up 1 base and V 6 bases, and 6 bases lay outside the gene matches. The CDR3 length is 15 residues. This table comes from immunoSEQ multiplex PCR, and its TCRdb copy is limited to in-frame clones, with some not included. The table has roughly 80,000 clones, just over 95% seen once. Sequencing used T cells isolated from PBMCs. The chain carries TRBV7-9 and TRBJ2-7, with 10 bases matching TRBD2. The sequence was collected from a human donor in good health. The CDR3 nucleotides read TGTGCCAGCAGAGTAAGCGGGGGGGCATCCTACGAGCAGTACTTC. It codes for CASRVSGGASYEQYF.